The next 24 T cell receptor beta chains were all read from a single sample in a study of cytomegalovirus exposure and HLA in healthy donors (dated 2017 in TCRdb). Receptor libraries were prepared by the immunoSEQ multiplex PCR assay. Imported from immuneACCESS, the table was reduced by TCRdb to in-frame sequences with V and J called. These copies leave out some clones; in studies compared against another copy, an unresolved V gene accounts for under half, and the cause of the remainder is not known. Counted in this sample were roughly 190,000 clones; approximately 86% of them appeared once. The ten largest clones add up to about 7.2% of the sample. Sequencing was done on a sample of PBMCs. The receptors were gathered from a man aged 30 to 39 in good health and CMV-seropositive.

The gene calls are TRBV29-1 and TRBJ2-1; 9 bases fit TRBD2. CDR1 and CDR2 from the germline V gene are SQVTM and ANQGSEA. This CDR3 is 15 amino acids long. The J segment lost 8 bases and the V segment lost 4 bases, leaving 12 bases of the junction unmatched. The CDR3 nucleotides read TGCAGCGTTGGGGCCGGGACTAGCTTGTTCGATGAGCAGTTCTTC. Protein sequence: CSVGAGTSLFDEQFF.

The CDR3 loop is CASSRGTGQPQHF. The CDR3 bases are TGTGCCAGCTCACGGGGGACCGGGCAGCCCCAGCATTTT. The chain uses TRBV18 and TRBJ1-5; perhaps TRBD1 as D (5 bases). V dropped 4 bases and J dropped 7 bases, with 11 bases sitting between them. Germline CDR1 reads KGHSH; CDR2 reads LQKENI. This CDR3 is built from 13 residues.

The CDR3 DNA follows: TGTGCCAGCAGATCTCCAGGGGGGAACGAGCAGTACTTC. It translates to CASRSPGGNEQYF. The chain combines TRBV25-1 with TRBJ2-7; TRBD1 might be the D (7 bases). Trimming left V 6 bases short and J 5 bases short, with 14 bases between. The length of the CDR3 is 13 residues. Germline loops: CDR1 MGHDK, CDR2 SYGVNS.

The CDR3 region is CASSVGVNQPQHF. DNA for the CDR3: TGTGCCAGCAGCGTAGGAGTCAATCAGCCCCAGCATTTT. The V and J genes are TRBV9 and TRBJ1-5; the D is unclear. The CDR3 extends over 13 amino acids. CDR1 SGDLS and CDR2 YYNGEE come from the germline V gene. Between the trimmed V and J ends, which lost 0 bases and 3 bases, there was a span of 4 bases.

J is TRBJ2-7 and V is TRBV18; 8 bases fit TRBD2. With V trimmed by 5 bases and J by 5 bases, 5 bases remained unmatched. The germline CDR1 and CDR2 sequences are KGHSH and LQKENI. This CDR3 region has 13 residues. CDR3 sequence reads: CASSAGTSNEQYF. The DNA for the CDR3 is TGTGCCAGCTCAGCCGGGACTAGTAACGAGCAGTACTTC.

The CDR3 bases are TGTGCCTGGAGCGACGGGGTGAACACTGAAGCTTTCTTT. The encoded protein is CAWSDGVNTEAFF. The rearrangement links TRBV30 to TRBJ1-1; no clear D gene. CDR1 is GTSNPN and CDR2 is SVGIG in the germline V gene (reference sequence). The CDR3 is made up of 13 amino acids. V lost 3 bases, J lost 0 bases, and 8 bases lay in between. The variable domain in full, with the rest retrieved from reference TRBV30 and TRBJ1-1, is SQTIHQWPATLVQPVGSPLSLECTVEGTSNPNLYWYRQAAGRGLQLLFYSVGIGQISSEVPQNLSASRPQDRQFILSSKKLLLSDSGFYLCAWSDGVNTEAFFGQGTRLTVV.

The chain links TRBV20-1 to TRBJ1-2; the match to TRBD1 covers 7 bases. Germline CDR1 and CDR2: DFQATT and SNEGSKA (reference sequence). J was trimmed by 5 bases and V by 7 bases; bases with no gene match: 4. The CDR3 loop spans 11 amino acids. The CDR3: CSGDSLYGYTF. As DNA, the CDR3 is TGCAGTGGGGACAGTCTATATGGCTACACCTTC.

Only a few counts were recorded for this clone. The gene calls are TRBV2 and TRBJ2-3, with D perhaps TRBD1 (6 bases). Per germline, CDR1 SNHLY and CDR2 FYNNEI. V lost 8 bases and J lost 4, with 16 bases in between. This CDR3 has 14 amino acids. The CDR3 DNA reads TGTGCCAGCGAGGGATCAGGGGCGCCAGATACGCAGTATTTT. Amino acids: CASEGSGAPDTQYF.

This chain connects TRBV9 to TRBJ1-2; TRBD1 is a possible D gene (5 bases). The V gene lost 3 bases and the J gene lost 3 bases, with 18 bases spanning the gap. The CDR3 is made up of 16 amino acids. The germline V gene encodes CDR1 SGDLS and CDR2 YYNGEE. Here the CDR3 reads CASSGSGTDTDYGYTF. The CDR3 coding sequence is TGTGCCAGCAGCGGATCCGGGACCGATACAGACTATGGCTACACCTTC.

J is TRBJ2-4 and V is TRBV4-3; D gene ambiguous. Trimming cost V 0 bases and J 4 bases, with 13 bases left between them. Germline V gene data show CDR1 as LGHNA and CDR2 as YSLEER. The CDR3 extends over 16 amino acids. CDR3 residues: CASSQDQTVAKNIQYF. CDR3 sequence (DNA): TGCGCCAGCAGCCAAGATCAAACAGTGGCAAAAAACATTCAGTACTTC.

The V and J genes are TRBV7-2 and TRBJ1-3; no clear D gene. The CDR3 length is 13 residues. The V gene's germline CDR1 is SGHTA and CDR2 FQGNSA. The germline V and J ends were trimmed by 2 bases and 1 base, with 3 bases remaining between them. CDR3 nucleotides: TGTGCCAGCAGCTTATCGTCTGGAAACACCATATATTTT. Translation gives CASSLSSGNTIYF.

The chain carries TRBV5-1 and TRBJ2-1; D is perhaps TRBD2 (5 bases). The V gene's germline CDR1 is SGHRS and CDR2 YFSETQ. The CDR3 totals 15 residues. Trimming shortened V by 0 bases and J by 7 bases, and 14 bases separated the two germline ends. CDR3 sequence reads: CASSLGRRTGNEQFF. DNA for the CDR3: TGCGCCAGCAGCTTGGGACGACGGACGGGGAATGAGCAGTTCTTC.

The gene calls are TRBV5-1 and TRBJ2-1; TRBD2 agrees at 12 bases. Germline assignment: CDR1 SGHRS and CDR2 YFSETQ. CDR3 size: 21 residues. V shed 2 bases and J 0 bases; nucleotides not matched to a gene: 15. The DNA for the CDR3 is TGCGCCAGCAGCTTATCGGGACTAGCGGGCGTCGAAACGAGCTCCTACAATGAGCAGTTCTTC. Protein: CASSLSGLAGVETSSYNEQFF.

The chain has TRBV5-4 and TRBJ2-7; unclear D gene. Germline V CDR1 and CDR2: SGHNT, YYREEE (reference sequence). The V and J ends lost 7 bases and 5 bases respectively, with 16 bases between them. The CDR3 loop spans 13 amino acids. The chain's CDR3 is CASGPGRAHEQYF. The CDR3 bases are TGTGCCAGCGGACCAGGACGAGCCCACGAGCAGTACTTC.

The V call is TRBV27, the J call TRBJ2-1, with TRBD2 identical over 7 bases. V lost 0 bases to trimming and J lost 2 bases; unmatched junction nucleotides: 4. Germline lookup yields CDR1 MNHEY and CDR2 SMNVEV (reference sequence). This CDR3 is 16 amino acids long. CDR3 in amino acids: CASSLSIAGPYNEQFF. The CDR3 DNA follows: TGTGCCAGCAGTTTATCGATAGCGGGTCCCTACAATGAGCAGTTCTTC.

The chain recombines TRBV30 with TRBJ1-5; no firm D call. V lost 0 bases to trimming and J lost 3 bases, with 18 bases between them. This CDR3 is 17 amino acids long. The germline gives CDR1 GTSNPN, CDR2 SVGIG (reference sequence). CDR3 region: CAWSVAFPPVTNQPQHF. For the CDR3, the DNA is TGTGCCTGGAGTGTGGCCTTCCCCCCCGTCACCAATCAGCCCCAGCATTTT. The variable domain in full, completed from reference TRBV30 and TRBJ1-5, reads SQTIHQWPATLVQPVGSPLSLECTVEGTSNPNLYWYRQAAGRGLQLLFYSVGIGQISSEVPQNLSASRPQDRQFILSSKKLLLSDSGFYLCAWSVAFPPVTNQPQHFGDGTRLSIL.

The chain combines TRBV6-5 with TRBJ2-1; D might be TRBD2 (5 bases). CDR1 is MNHEY, CDR2 SVGAGI, per germline. The ends were cut back, 0 bases at V and 3 bases at J, with 9 bases in the middle. The CDR3 has 15 residues. CDR3 protein: CASSYSRDFYNEQFF. CDR3 DNA sequence: TGTGCCAGCAGTTACTCGAGGGATTTCTACAATGAGCAGTTCTTC.

J is TRBJ2-7 and V is TRBV6-1; unclear D gene. The CDR3 contains 13 residues. Germline CDR1 reads MNHNS; CDR2 reads SASEGT. The V end lost 6 bases, the J end lost 3 bases, and 12 bases lay between the germline ends. CDR3 region: CASRSTLNYEQYF. The CDR3 bases are TGTGCCAGCAGGTCGACCCTTAACTACGAGCAGTACTTC.

This chain's CDR3 is CASSQDPSTSGNTIYF. The CDR3 bases are TGCGCCAGCAGCCAAGACCCTTCCACCTCTGGAAACACCATATATTTT. This chain connects TRBV4-3 to TRBJ1-3; no clear D gene. The V end lost 0 bases, the J end lost 0 bases, and 9 bases lay between the germline ends. CDR1 and CDR2 from the germline V gene are LGHNA and YSLEER. The CDR3 sequence is 16 residues long.

This chain links TRBV5-1 with TRBJ2-5; no definite D call. The germline CDR1 and CDR2 sequences are SGHRS and YFSETQ. This CDR3 comprises 16 residues. V was pared by 0 bases and J by 5 bases, with 17 bases between. CDR3 residues: CASSLGPREIAETQYF. The CDR3 DNA follows: TGCGCCAGCAGCTTGGGACCAAGAGAGATTGCGGAGACCCAGTACTTC.

This chain joins TRBV6-5 and TRBJ2-3; D perhaps matches TRBD2 (5 bases). The V end lost 8 bases, the J end lost 0 bases, and 9 bases lay between the germline ends. The CDR3 has 13 residues. Germline-derived CDR1 and CDR2 are MNHEY and SVGAGI. The CDR3 DNA sequence: TGTGCCAGCTGGGAGTTTAGCACAGATACGCAGTATTTT. Amino acid sequence: CASWEFSTDTQYF.

The chain joins TRBV19 to TRBJ1-4, with a weak D call TRBD1 (5 bases). Germline V gives CDR1 LNHDA, CDR2 SQIVND (reference sequence). V was pared by 6 bases and J by 6 bases, with 11 bases between. The CDR3 is made up of 13 amino acids. The CDR3 DNA is TGTGCCAGTAGCGGGGGACCCCATGAAAAACTGTTTTTT. Its translation is CASSGGPHEKLFF.

Here the CDR3 DNA reads TGTGCCAGCAGCTTAGGCTACAGGGTACCCGACTATAATTCACCCCTCCACTTT. This translates into CASSLGYRVPDYNSPLHF. The chain has TRBV11-2 and TRBJ1-6; tentatively, D is TRBD1 (6 bases). The V and J ends lost 1 base and 3 bases respectively, with 16 bases between them. Germline CDR1 is SGHAT and CDR2 is FQNNGV. This CDR3 region has 18 residues. The whole variable domain, remainder taken from reference TRBV11-2 and TRBJ1-6, is EAGVAQSPRYKIIEKRQSVAFWCNPISGHATLYWYQQILGQGPKLLIQFQNNGVVDDSQLPKDRFSAERLKGVDSTLKIQPAKLEDSAVYLCASSLGYRVPDYNSPLHFGNGTRLTVT.

The rearrangement joins TRBV27 to TRBJ1-6; no clear D. CDR3 size: 14 residues. Trimming shortened V by 1 base and J by 7 bases, and 8 bases separated the two germline ends. Germline assignment: CDR1 MNHEY and CDR2 SMNVEV (reference sequence). The CDR3 nucleotides are TGTGCCAGCAGTTTATTCTCCCCCAATTCACCCCTCCACTTT. Its protein product is CASSLFSPNSPLHF.